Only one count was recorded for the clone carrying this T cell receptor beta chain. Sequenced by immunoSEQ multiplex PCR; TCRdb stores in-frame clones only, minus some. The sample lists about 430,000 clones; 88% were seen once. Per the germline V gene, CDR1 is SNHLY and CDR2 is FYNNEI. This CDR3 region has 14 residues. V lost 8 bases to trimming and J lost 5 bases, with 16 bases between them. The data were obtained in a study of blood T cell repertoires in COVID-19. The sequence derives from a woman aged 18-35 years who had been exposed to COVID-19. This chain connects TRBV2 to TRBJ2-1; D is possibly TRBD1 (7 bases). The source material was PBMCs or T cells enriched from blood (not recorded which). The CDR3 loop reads CASRGTVGNNEQFF. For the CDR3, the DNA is TGTGCCAGCCGGGGGACAGTGGGAAACAATGAGCAGTTCTTC.